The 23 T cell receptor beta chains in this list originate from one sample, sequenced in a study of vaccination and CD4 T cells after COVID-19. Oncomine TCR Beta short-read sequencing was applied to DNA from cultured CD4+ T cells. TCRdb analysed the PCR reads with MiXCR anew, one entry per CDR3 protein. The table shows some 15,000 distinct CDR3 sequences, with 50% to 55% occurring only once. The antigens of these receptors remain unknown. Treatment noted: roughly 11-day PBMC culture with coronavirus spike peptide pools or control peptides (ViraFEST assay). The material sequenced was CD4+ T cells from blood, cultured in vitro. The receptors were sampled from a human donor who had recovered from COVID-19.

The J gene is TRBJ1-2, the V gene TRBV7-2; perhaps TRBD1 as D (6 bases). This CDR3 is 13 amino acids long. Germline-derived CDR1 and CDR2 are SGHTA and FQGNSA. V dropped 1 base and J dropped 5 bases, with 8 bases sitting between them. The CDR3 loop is CASSLDRVYGYTF. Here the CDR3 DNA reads TGTGCCAGCAGCTTAGACAGGGTGTATGGCTACACCTTC.

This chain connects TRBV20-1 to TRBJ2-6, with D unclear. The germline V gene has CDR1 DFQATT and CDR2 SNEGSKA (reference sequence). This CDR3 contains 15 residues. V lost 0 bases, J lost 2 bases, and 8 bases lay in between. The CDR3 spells CSARDRSAGANVLTF. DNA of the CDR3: TGCAGTGCTAGAGATCGCAGCGCTGGGGCCAACGTCCTGACTTTC.

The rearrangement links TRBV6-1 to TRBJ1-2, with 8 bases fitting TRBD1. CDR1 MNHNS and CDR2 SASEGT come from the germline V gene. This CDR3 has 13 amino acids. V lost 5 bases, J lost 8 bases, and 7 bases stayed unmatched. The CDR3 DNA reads TGTGCCAGCAGTCCGTTGACAGGGGTCGGCTACACCTTC. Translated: CASSPLTGVGYTF.

This CDR3 reads CATSRDRDSPLEAFF. Written as DNA, the CDR3 is TGTGCCACCAGCAGAGATCGGGACAGCCCTCTTGAAGCTTTCTTT. J is TRBJ1-1 and V is TRBV15, with 7 positions matching TRBD1. The CDR3 is 15 amino acids. The V and J ends lost 0 bases and 7 bases, in that order; junction bases with no gene match: 8. Germline CDR1 is LNHNV and CDR2 is YYDKDF (reference sequence).

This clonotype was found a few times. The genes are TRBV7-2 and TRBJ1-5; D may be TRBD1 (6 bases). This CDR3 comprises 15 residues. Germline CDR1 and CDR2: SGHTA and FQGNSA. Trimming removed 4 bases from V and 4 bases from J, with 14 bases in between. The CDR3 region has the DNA TGTGCCAGCAGCTCAACCGGGACAACGAATCAGCCCCAGCATTTT. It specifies CASSSTGTTNQPQHF.

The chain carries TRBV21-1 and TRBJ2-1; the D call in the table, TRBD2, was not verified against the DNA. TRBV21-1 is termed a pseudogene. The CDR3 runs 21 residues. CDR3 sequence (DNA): TGTGCCAGCAGCAAAGCGAATGCTAGCGGGAGGAAGAATAGCTCCTACAATGAGCAGTTCTTC. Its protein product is CASSKANASGRKNSSYNEQFF.

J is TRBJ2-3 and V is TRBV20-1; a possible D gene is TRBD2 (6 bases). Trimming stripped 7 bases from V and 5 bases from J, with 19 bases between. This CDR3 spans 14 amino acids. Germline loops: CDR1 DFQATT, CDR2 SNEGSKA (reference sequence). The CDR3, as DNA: TGCAGTGGCCCTGGCGGGACCTTCGAAGATACGCAGTATTTT. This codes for CSGPGGTFEDTQYF.

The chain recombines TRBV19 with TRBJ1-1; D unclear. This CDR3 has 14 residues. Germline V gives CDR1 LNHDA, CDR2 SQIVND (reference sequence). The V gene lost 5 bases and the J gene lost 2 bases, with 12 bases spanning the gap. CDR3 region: CASSYGNLNTEAFF. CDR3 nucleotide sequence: TGTGCCAGTAGTTATGGTAATTTAAACACTGAAGCTTTCTTT.

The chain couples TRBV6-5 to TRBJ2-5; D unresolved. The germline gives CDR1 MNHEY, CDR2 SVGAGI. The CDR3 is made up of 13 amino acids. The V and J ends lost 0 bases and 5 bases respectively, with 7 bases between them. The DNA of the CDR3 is TGTGCCAGCAGTTACTCGGGGTGGGAGACCCAGTACTTC. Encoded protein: CASSYSGWETQYF.

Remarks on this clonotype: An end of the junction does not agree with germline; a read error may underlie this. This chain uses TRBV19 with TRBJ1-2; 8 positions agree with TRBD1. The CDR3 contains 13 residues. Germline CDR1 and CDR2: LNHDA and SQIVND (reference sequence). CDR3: CAGRPTGEYGYTF. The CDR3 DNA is TGTGCCGGTAGACCGACAGGGGAATATGGCTACACCTTC.

The CDR3: CSARGRNSYEQYF. DNA for the CDR3: TGCAGTGCCAGGGGGAGGAACTCCTACGAGCAGTACTTC. The gene calls are TRBV20-1 and TRBJ2-7, with D maybe TRBD1 (7 bases). V lost 6 bases and J lost 0, with 12 bases in between. Germline V lookup: CDR1 DFQATT, CDR2 SNEGSKA (reference sequence). There are 13 residues in the CDR3.

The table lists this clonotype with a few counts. This chain's CDR3 is CASSPMDRAQPQHF. The CDR3 coding sequence is TGTGCCAGCTCACCAATGGACAGGGCTCAGCCCCAGCATTTT. The chain couples TRBV18 to TRBJ1-5; 8 nucleotides line up with TRBD1. The CDR3 runs 14 residues. The V segment lost 2 bases and the J segment 6 bases; nucleotides outside the gene matches: 3. CDR1 and CDR2 from the germline V gene are KGHSH and LQKENI.

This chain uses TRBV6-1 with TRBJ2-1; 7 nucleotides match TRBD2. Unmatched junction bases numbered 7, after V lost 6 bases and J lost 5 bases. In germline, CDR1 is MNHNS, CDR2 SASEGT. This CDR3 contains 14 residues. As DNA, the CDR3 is TGTGCCAGCAGCATCCCGGGACTAAACAATGAGCAGTTCTTC. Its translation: CASSIPGLNNEQFF.

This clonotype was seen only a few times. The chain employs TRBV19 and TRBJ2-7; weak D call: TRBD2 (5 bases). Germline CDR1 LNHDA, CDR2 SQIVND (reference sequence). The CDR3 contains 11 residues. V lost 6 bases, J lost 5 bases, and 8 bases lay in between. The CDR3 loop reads CASRDSHEQYF. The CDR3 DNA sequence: TGTGCCAGTAGGGACTCTCACGAGCAGTACTTC. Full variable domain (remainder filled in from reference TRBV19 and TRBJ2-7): DGGITQSPKYLFRKEGQNVTLSCEQNLNHDAMYWYRQDPGQGLRLIYYSQIVNDFQKGDIAEGYSVSREKKESFPLTVTSAQKNPTAFYLCASRDSHEQYFGPGTRLTVT.

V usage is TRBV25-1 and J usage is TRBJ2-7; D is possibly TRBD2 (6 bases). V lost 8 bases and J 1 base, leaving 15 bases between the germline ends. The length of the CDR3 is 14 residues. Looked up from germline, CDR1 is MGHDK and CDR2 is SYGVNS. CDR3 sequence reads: CASQTGLPSYEQYF. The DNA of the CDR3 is TGTGCCAGCCAAACCGGACTACCTTCCTACGAGCAGTACTTC.

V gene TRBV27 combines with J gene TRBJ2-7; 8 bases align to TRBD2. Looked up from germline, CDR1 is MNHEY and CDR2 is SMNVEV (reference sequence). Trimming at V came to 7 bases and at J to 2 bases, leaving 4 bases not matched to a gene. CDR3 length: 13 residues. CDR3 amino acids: CASKKRETYEQYF. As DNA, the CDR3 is TGTGCCAGCAAGAAGCGGGAGACCTACGAGCAGTACTTC.

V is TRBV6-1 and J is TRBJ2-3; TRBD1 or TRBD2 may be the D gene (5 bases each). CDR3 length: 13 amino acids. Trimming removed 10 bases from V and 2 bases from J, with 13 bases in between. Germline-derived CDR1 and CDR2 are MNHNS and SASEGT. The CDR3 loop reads CAIGAGLTDTQYF. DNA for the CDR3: TGTGCCATCGGGGCGGGCCTCACAGATACGCAGTATTTT.

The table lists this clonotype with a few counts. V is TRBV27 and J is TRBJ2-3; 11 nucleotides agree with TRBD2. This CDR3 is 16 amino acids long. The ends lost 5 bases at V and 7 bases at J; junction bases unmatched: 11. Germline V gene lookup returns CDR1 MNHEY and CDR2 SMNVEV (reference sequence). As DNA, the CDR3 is TGTGCCAGCAGTGGCCTAGCGGGAGGATCGTTAAATACGCAGTATTTT. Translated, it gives CASSGLAGGSLNTQYF.

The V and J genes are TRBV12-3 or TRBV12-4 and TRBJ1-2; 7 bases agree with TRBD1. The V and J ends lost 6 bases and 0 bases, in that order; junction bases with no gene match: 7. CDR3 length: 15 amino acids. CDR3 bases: TGTGCCAGCAGGCAGACAGGGACCTCTAACTATGGCTACACCTTC. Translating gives CASRQTGTSNYGYTF.

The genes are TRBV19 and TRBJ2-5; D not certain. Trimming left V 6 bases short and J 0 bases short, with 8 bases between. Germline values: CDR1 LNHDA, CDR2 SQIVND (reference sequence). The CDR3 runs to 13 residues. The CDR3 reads CASRAQDQETQYF. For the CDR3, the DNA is TGTGCCAGTAGAGCGCAGGACCAAGAGACCCAGTACTTC.

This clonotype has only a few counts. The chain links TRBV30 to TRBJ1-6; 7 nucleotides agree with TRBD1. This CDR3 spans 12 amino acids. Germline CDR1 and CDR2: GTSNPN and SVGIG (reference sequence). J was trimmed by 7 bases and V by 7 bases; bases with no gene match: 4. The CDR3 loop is CASTTGNSPLHF. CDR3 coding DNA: TGTGCCTCGACGACAGGGAATTCACCCCTCCACTTT. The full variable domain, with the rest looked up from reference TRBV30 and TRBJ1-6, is SQTIHQWPATLVQPVGSPLSLECTVEGTSNPNLYWYRQAAGRGLQLLFYSVGIGQISSEVPQNLSASRPQDRQFILSSKKLLLSDSGFYLCASTTGNSPLHFGNGTRLTVT.

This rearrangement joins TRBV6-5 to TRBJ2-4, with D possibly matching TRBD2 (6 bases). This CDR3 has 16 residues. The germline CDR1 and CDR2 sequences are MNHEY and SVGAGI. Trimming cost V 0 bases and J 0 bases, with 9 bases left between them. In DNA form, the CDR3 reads TGTGCCAGCAGTTACTCGCCCGGGAGAGCCAAAAACATTCAGTACTTC. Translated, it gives CASSYSPGRAKNIQYF.

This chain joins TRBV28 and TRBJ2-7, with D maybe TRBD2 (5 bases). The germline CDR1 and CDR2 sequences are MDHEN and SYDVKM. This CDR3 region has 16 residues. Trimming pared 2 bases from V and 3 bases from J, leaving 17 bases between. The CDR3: CASSLNNRGNSYEQYF. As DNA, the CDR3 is TGTGCCAGCAGTTTAAACAACCGGGGAAACAGCTACGAGCAGTACTTC.